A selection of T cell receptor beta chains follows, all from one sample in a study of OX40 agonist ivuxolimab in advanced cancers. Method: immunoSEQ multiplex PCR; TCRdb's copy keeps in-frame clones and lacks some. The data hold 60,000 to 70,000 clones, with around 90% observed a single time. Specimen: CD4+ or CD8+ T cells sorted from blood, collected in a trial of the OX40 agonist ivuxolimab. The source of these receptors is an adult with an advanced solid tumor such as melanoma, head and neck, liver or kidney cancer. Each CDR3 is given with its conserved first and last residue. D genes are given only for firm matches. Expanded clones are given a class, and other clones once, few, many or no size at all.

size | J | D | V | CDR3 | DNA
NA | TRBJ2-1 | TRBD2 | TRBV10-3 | CATETSGSGNEQFF | TGTGCCACCGAGACTAGCGGGAGCGGCAATGAGCAGTTCTTC
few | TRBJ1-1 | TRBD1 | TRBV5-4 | CASSFTGGIDTEAFF | TGTGCCAGCAGCTTCACAGGGGGAATCGACACTGAAGCTTTCTTT
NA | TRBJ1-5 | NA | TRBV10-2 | CASSDLTNQPQHF | TGCGCCAGCAGTGATTTGACCAATCAGCCCCAGCATTTT
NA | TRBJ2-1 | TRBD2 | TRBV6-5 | CASIPSAGLVGEQFF | TGTGCCAGCATACCCAGCGCTGGACTAGTCGGTGAGCAGTTCTTC
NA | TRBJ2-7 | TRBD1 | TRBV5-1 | CASSWPNSGTGLYEQYF | TGCGCCAGCAGCTGGCCCAATTCCGGGACAGGACTCTACGAGCAGTACTTC
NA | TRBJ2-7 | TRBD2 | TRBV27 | CASSLAFPSGGREQYF | TGTGCCAGCAGTTTAGCTTTTCCTAGCGGCGGGAGGGAGCAGTACTTC
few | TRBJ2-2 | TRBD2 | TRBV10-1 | CASSEGGIGTSGIIIGELFF | TGCGCCAGCAGTGAGGGGGGTATTGGGACTAGCGGGATTATCATCGGGGAGCTGTTTTTT
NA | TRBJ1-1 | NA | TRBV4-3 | CASSRTLWTEAFF | TGCGCCAGCAGTCGGACCCTATGGACTGAAGCTTTCTTT
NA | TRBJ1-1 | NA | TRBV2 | CASRQGVMNTEAFF | TGTGCCAGCAGACAGGGCGTGATGAACACTGAAGCTTTCTTT
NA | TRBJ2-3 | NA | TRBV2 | CASNDKGSTDTQYF | TGTGCCAGCAACGATAAGGGTAGCACAGATACGCAGTATTTT
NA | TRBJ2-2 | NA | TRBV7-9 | CASSPTSGPGELFF | TGTGCCAGCAGCCCGACAAGCGGCCCCGGGGAGCTGTTTTTT
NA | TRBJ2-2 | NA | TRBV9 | CASSVGQAANTGELFF | TGTGCCAGCAGCGTAGGACAGGCGGCGAACACCGGGGAGCTGTTTTTT
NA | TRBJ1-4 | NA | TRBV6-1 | CASSERSDFNEKLFF | TGTGCCAGCAGTGAAAGGTCTGACTTTAATGAAAAACTGTTTTTT
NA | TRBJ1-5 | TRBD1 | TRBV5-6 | CASSLQGAYQPQHF | TGTGCCAGCAGCTTACAGGGGGCTTATCAGCCCCAGCATTTT
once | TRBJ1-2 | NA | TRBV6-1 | CASSGTDPYGYTF | TGTGCCAGCAGTGGGACCGACCCTTATGGCTACACCTTC
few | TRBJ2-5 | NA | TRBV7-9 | CASSFRRGFEETQYF | TGTGCCAGCAGCTTTCGCCGAGGATTTGAAGAGACCCAGTACTTC
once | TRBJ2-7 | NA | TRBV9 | CASSVGGYSYEQYF | TGTGCCAGCAGCGTAGGAGGATATTCCTACGAGCAGTACTTC
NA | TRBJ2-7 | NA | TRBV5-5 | CASSQDGTYEQYF | TGTGCCAGCAGCCAGGACGGGACCTACGAGCAGTACTTC
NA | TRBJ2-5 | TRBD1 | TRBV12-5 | CASGPPTGLETQYF | TGTGCTAGTGGCCCCCCGACAGGGTTAGAGACCCAGTACTTC
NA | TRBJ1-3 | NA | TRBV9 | CASSVGQGNTIYF | TGTGCCAGCAGCGTAGGGCAGGGAAACACCATATATTTT
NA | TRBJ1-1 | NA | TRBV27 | CASREAHRMNTEAFF | TGTGCCAGCAGGGAAGCACATCGAATGAACACTGAAGCTTTCTTT
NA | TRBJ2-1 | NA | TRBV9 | CASSPGTSYNEQFF | TGTGCCAGCAGCCCGGGGACTTCCTACAATGAGCAGTTCTTC
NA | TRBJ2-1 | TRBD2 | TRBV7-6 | CASSLPGTSEQFF | TGTGCCAGCAGCTTACCCGGGACTAGCGAGCAGTTCTTC
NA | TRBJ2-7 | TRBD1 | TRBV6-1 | CALSPGGQGYEQYF | TGTGCCCTCTCCCCGGGGGGACAGGGCTACGAGCAGTACTTC
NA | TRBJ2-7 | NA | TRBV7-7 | CASSLDEGTEQYF | TGTGCCAGCAGCTTGGATGAAGGGACGGAGCAGTACTTC
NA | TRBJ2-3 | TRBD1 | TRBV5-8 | CASSSQGRSTDTQYF | TGTGCCAGCAGCTCACAGGGGCGGAGCACAGATACGCAGTATTTT
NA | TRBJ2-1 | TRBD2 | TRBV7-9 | CASSGTSGYTYNEQFF | TGTGCCAGCAGCGGGACTAGCGGTTATACCTACAATGAGCAGTTCTTC
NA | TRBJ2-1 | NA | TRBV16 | CASSQSIRPNEQFF | TGTGCCAGCAGCCAATCGATAAGGCCTAATGAGCAGTTCTTC
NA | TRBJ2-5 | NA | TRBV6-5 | CASSYSPPSIETQYF | TGTGCCAGCAGTTACTCGCCCCCAAGTATAGAGACCCAGTACTTC
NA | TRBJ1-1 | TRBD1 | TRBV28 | CASSHPRQGDTEAFF | TGTGCCAGCAGTCATCCTCGACAGGGAGACACTGAAGCTTTCTTT
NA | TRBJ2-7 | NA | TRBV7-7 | CASSQGTEEGYEQYF | TGTGCCAGCAGCCAAGGGACGGAAGAGGGTTACGAGCAGTACTTC
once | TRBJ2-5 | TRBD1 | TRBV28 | CASVDRGREYTQYF | TGTGCCAGCGTAGACAGGGGGCGGGAGTACACCCAGTACTTC
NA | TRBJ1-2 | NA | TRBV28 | CASSFIGYREDTDYGYTF | TGTGCCAGCAGTTTCATCGGGTACAGGGAGGATACGGACTATGGCTACACCTTC
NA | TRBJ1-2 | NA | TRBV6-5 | CASSYVTGGKYGYTF | TGTGCCAGCAGTTACGTGACAGGAGGAAAATATGGCTACACCTTC
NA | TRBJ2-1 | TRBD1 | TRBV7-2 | CASSLIGTGRLNEQFF | TGTGCCAGCAGCTTAATAGGGACAGGACGCCTCAATGAGCAGTTCTTC
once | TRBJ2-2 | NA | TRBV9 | CASSVGRTGNTGELFF | TGTGCCAGCAGCGTAGGGCGCACAGGGAACACCGGGGAGCTGTTTTTT
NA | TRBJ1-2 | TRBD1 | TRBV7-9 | CASSLSDREDYGYTF | TGTGCCAGCAGCTTATCGGACAGGGAGGACTATGGCTACACCTTC
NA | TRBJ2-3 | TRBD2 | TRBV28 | CASSLSLAGSADTQYF | TGTGCCAGCAGTTTGTCGCTAGCGGGATCCGCAGATACGCAGTATTTT
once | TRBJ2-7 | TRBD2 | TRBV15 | CATSTLGTTYEQYF | TGTGCCACCAGCACCCTCGGGACTACTTACGAGCAGTACTTC
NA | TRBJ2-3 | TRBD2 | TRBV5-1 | CASSLGGLAVTTDTQYF | TGCGCCAGCAGCTTGGGCGGACTAGCGGTTACCACAGATACGCAGTATTTT
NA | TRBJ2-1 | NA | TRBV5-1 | CASSLSRGGNEQFF | TGCGCCAGCAGCTTGTCGAGGGGTGGCAATGAGCAGTTCTTC
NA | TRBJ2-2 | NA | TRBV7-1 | CASSLGDVGTGELFF | TGTGCCAGCAGCTTGGGGGATGTTGGAACCGGGGAGCTGTTTTTT
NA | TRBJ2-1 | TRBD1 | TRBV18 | CASSGQGRSYNEQFF | TGTGCCAGCTCAGGACAGGGGCGCTCCTACAATGAGCAGTTCTTC
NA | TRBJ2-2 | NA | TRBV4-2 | CASSQVLGRDTGELFF | TGTGCCAGCAGCCAAGTCTTGGGAAGGGACACCGGGGAGCTGTTTTTT
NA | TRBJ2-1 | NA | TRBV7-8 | CASSLFHGSVNNEQFF | TGTGCCAGCAGCTTATTCCACGGGAGTGTAAACAATGAGCAGTTCTTC
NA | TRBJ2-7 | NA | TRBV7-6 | CASSLGQYEQYF | TGTGCCAGCAGCTTAGGACAATACGAGCAGTACTTC
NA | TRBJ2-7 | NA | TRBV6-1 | CASSFSKDSEQYF | TGTGCCAGCAGTTTTTCTAAGGATTCCGAGCAGTACTTC
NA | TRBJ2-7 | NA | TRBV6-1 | CASSGTGLDEQYF | TGTGCCAGCAGTGGTACAGGGTTAGACGAGCAGTACTTC
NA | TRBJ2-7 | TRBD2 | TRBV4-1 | CASSQVLGGSVYEQYF | TGCGCCAGCAGCCAAGTTCTCGGCGGGAGCGTCTACGAGCAGTACTTC
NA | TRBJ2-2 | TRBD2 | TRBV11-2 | CASRSGNPNTGELFF | TGTGCCAGCAGAAGCGGGAATCCGAACACCGGGGAGCTGTTTTTT
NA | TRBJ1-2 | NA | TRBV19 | CASSIVKQGRSGYTF | TGTGCCAGTAGTATAGTAAAGCAGGGACGAAGTGGCTACACCTTC
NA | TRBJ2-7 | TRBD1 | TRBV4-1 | CASSQDLGGNEQYF | TGCGCCAGCAGCCAAGATTTAGGGGGCAACGAGCAGTACTTC
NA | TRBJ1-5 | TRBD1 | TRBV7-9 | CASSLFRTGGRQPQHF | TGTGCCAGCAGCTTATTTCGGACAGGGGGACGTCAGCCCCAGCATTTT
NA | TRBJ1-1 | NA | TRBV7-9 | CASSLVGTNTEAFF | TGTGCCAGCAGCTTAGTGGGGACGAACACTGAAGCTTTCTTT
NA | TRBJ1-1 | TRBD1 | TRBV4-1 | CASSQQGVTEAFF | TGCGCCAGCAGCCAGCAGGGGGTCACTGAAGCTTTCTTT
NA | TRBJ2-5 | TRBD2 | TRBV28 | CASSFGVSSGKETQYF | TGTGCCAGCAGTTTTGGGGTCTCTAGCGGTAAAGAGACCCAGTACTTC
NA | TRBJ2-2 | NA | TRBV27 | CASSFTGGAGELFF | TGTGCCAGCAGTTTCACCGGGGGTGCCGGGGAGCTGTTTTTT
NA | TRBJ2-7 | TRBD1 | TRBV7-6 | CASSLERTGYEQYF | TGTGCCAGCAGCTTAGAGAGGACAGGATACGAGCAGTACTTC
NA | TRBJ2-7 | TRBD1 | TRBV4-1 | CASSQDEGAMGYEQYF | TGCGCCAGCAGCCAAGATGAGGGGGCGATGGGCTACGAGCAGTACTTC